This T cell receptor beta chain was recovered during a study of blood T cell repertoires in COVID-19 (dated by TCRdb to between 2020 and 2021). Regarding the study in general: The collaborator samples originated in the United States, Italy and Spain and spanned the acute and convalescent phases of COVID-19. The material from the prospective study consisted of cDNA or gDNA derived from T cells, B-cell-depleted T cells, or PBMCs. The dataset comprised deeply sampled blood TCRbeta repertoires from subjects exposed to, actively infected with, or recovered from COVID-19. The repertoires were released in a freely available public database intended as a resource for research on the immune response to SARS-CoV-2. Samples came from the ongoing ImmuneRACE study (first 160 participants) plus 1,254 subjects from 6 global collaborators. Sample metadata almost always included a de-identified subject ID, COVID-19 status, age in years and sex. Where available, HLA class I and class II types were obtained from metadata supplied by the sample provider rather than from assay-based typing. What the study reported, not specific to this receptor: Clinical and demographic metadata were provided uncurated, with the amount varying by source and participant.

With regard to this clone: Its cognate antigen has yet to be identified. No per-base quality is available; no much larger clone lies one base away.

A second Seattle source provided samples from volunteer blood donors who had recovered from COVID-19. Collaborating institutions collected whole blood in K2EDTA tubes following their own protocols. For TCRbeta analysis, collaborators shipped samples as frozen whole blood, isolated PBMCs, or DNA extracted from either of those sample types. TCRbeta CDR3 regions were amplified from genomic DNA by means of the immunoSEQ Assay, a bias-controlled multiplex PCR. The authors processed their data as follows. Nucleated cell counts per sample were estimated from amplification of reference gene primers within the assay. To quantify the absolute abundance of each unique TCRbeta CDR3 rearrangement, sequence reads were collapsed and filtered. For each sample, productive Simpson clonality was calculated as the square root of Simpson's diversity index over productive rearrangements. TCRdb retrieved this table from immuneACCESS and kept in-frame rearrangements only. Not all clones are present; in checked studies, unresolved V genes account for under half, and no reason is known for the remainder. V and J calls and clone size are given by that table; D and trimming were obtained from the DNA. This sample is represented by a few hundred thousand clones; roughly 84% of them were singletons. The ten biggest clones cover about 3% of the sample.

V and J are trimmed by 1 base and 4 bases, and the gene matches miss 3 bases of the junction. The CDR3 goes from the cysteine to the phenylalanine over 14 residues. Of the read, only the CDR3 DNA is kept; its 42 bases are in frame from base 1. The germline V gene yields LGHNA for CDR1 and YNFKEQ for CDR2. The TCR originated in a woman aged 25 to 39 who had recovered from COVID-19. Sequenced material: peripheral blood. Here the chain combines TRBV4-2 and TRBJ2-5; 7 bases in between match TRBD2. The sequenced DNA: TGTGCCAGCAGCCAAGGGACTAGTTTAGAGACCCAGTACTTC. Its protein reads: CASSQGTSLETQYF.